These 10 T cell receptor beta chains share one sample of origin, sequenced in a study of T cell clones after liver transplantation. Sequencing was performed with immunoSEQ multiplex PCR; in TCRdb, only in-frame clones are kept and a portion is missing. The table includes about 70,000 clones, 80% detected once. The sequences come from CD4+ T cells from blood, collected 12 months after liver transplant. Source of these receptors: a human patient who received a liver transplant. The T cells may come from the graft donor.

The chain combines TRBV27 with TRBJ1-5, with no clear D. Trimming stripped 2 bases from V and 5 bases from J, with 7 bases between. The CDR3 length is 13 residues. Germline-derived CDR1 and CDR2 are MNHEY and SMNVEV (reference sequence). The CDR3 loop is CASSLTFDQPQHF. As DNA, the CDR3 is TGTGCCAGCAGTTTAACTTTCGATCAGCCCCAGCATTTT.

This sequence joins TRBV4-1 and TRBJ2-7; 8 positions agree with TRBD2. The V and J ends lost 0 bases and 7 bases, in that order; junction bases with no gene match: 14. The germline CDR1 and CDR2 sequences are MGHRA and YSYEKL. The CDR3 covers 17 residues. This CDR3 reads CASSQDWVGAGAREQYF. Here the CDR3 DNA reads TGCGCCAGCAGCCAAGATTGGGTGGGAGCGGGAGCTCGGGAGCAGTACTTC.

This clone was recorded only once. The chain has TRBV10-3 and TRBJ2-1; 8 nucleotides match TRBD2. This CDR3 has 14 residues. In germline, CDR1 is ENHRY, CDR2 SYGVKD. V was clipped by 10 bases and J by 6 bases; unmatched bases: 11. The CDR3 region has the DNA TGTGCCACCCTTCAGACGGGAGGGCTCAATGAGCAGTTCTTC. It encodes CATLQTGGLNEQFF.

CDR3 sequence reads: CASSSHGQANQPQHF. The CDR3 coding sequence is TGTGCCAGCAGTTCACACGGACAGGCGAATCAGCCCCAGCATTTT. V usage is TRBV28 and J usage is TRBJ1-5; TRBD1 agrees at 7 bases. Germline assignment: CDR1 MDHEN and CDR2 SYDVKM. Trimming at V came to 4 bases and at J to 4 bases, leaving 7 bases not matched to a gene. The CDR3 has 15 amino acids.

J is TRBJ2-7 and V is TRBV15; D might be TRBD2 (6 bases). The CDR3 covers 14 residues. Germline V CDR1 and CDR2: LNHNV, YYDKDF (reference sequence). V dropped 3 bases and J dropped 2 bases, with 11 bases sitting between them. CDR3: CATSSWDSPYEQYF. The CDR3 DNA reads as TGTGCCACCAGCAGCTGGGACTCCCCCTACGAGCAGTACTTC.

J is TRBJ1-4 and V is TRBV19; D remains ambiguous. Per the germline V gene, CDR1 is LNHDA and CDR2 is SQIVND (reference sequence). CDR3 length: 17 amino acids. V was shortened by 5 bases and J by 0 bases, with 16 bases between the two germline ends. CDR3: CASSFRAAFTTNEKLFF. DNA for the CDR3: TGTGCCAGTAGTTTCCGGGCGGCCTTTACAACTAATGAAAAACTGTTTTTT. Variable domain in full (rest from reference TRBV19 and TRBJ1-4): DGGITQSPKYLFRKEGQNVTLSCEQNLNHDAMYWYRQDPGQGLRLIYYSQIVNDFQKGDIAEGYSVSREKKESFPLTVTSAQKNPTAFYLCASSFRAAFTTNEKLFFGSGTQLSVL.

The V call is TRBV4-1, the J call TRBJ2-5, with 7 bases matching TRBD1. Germline CDR1 and CDR2: MGHRA and YSYEKL. J gave up 5 bases and V 3 bases, and 3 bases lay outside the gene matches. This CDR3 has 13 amino acids. CDR3 nucleotides: TGCGCCAGCAGCCAGATGGACAGGGAGACCCAGTACTTC. Translated, it gives CASSQMDRETQYF.

This clone was seen a handful of times. This chain joins TRBV7-6 and TRBJ2-7; weak D call: TRBD1 (5 bases). V shed 5 bases and J shed 5 bases, with 10 bases lying between them. Germline lookup yields CDR1 SGHVS and CDR2 FNYEAQ. CDR3 length: 12 residues. CDR3 bases: TGTGCCAGCAGCCATCCAGGGAACGAGCAGTACTTC. Protein product: CASSHPGNEQYF.

The rearrangement joins TRBV5-1 to TRBJ2-5, with 7 bases identical to TRBD1. The CDR3 length is 17 residues. Germline assignment: CDR1 SGHRS and CDR2 YFSETQ. The J segment lost 5 bases and the V segment lost 2 bases, leaving 15 bases of the junction unmatched. CDR3 nucleotide sequence: TGCGCCAGCAGCTTCCTGACAGGGCTCGATTCTTTGGAGACCCAGTACTTC. Its translation is CASSFLTGLDSLETQYF.

The chain couples TRBV11-3 to TRBJ2-5; 11 bases map to TRBD2. The length of the CDR3 is 16 residues. Per the germline V gene, CDR1 is SGHNT and CDR2 is YENEEA. V lost 3 bases, J lost 1 base, and 4 bases stayed unmatched. CDR3 amino acids: CASSFGLAGSQETQYF. The DNA for the CDR3 is TGTGCCAGCAGCTTCGGACTAGCGGGTTCCCAAGAGACCCAGTACTTC.